This TCR beta chain stems from a study of cytomegalovirus exposure and HLA in healthy donors. Assay: immunoSEQ multiplex PCR; the TCRdb copy retains only in-frame clones and omits some. Here the sample spans under 200,000 clones, roughly 90% being singletons. This clone was observed a few times. The receptor's source is a woman aged 18-29 years in good health and CMV-seronegative. Sequenced: PBMCs.

CDR3 sequence reads: CASSERTENYGYTF. CDR3 bases: TGTGCCAGTAGTGAACGGACAGAGAACTATGGCTACACCTTC. The rearrangement links TRBV19 to TRBJ1-2, with D maybe TRBD1 (6 bases). Trimming removed 5 bases at V and 2 bases at J, with 12 bases between. The CDR3 runs 14 residues. Germline values: CDR1 LNHDA, CDR2 SQIVND (reference sequence).